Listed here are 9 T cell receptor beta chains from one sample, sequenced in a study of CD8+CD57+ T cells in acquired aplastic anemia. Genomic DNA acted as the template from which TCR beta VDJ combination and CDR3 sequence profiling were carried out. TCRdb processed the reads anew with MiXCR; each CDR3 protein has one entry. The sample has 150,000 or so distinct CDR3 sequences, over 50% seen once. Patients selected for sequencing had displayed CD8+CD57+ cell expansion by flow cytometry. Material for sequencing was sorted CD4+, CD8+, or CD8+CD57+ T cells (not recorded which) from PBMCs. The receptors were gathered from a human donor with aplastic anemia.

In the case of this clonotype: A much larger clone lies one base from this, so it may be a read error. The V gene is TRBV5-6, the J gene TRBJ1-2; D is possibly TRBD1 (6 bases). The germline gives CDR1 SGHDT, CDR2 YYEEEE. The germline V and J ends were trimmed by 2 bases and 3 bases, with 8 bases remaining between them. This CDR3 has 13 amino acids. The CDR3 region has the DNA TGTGCCAGCAGCTTACAGGGAGACTATGGCTACACCTTC. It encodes CASSLQGDYGYTF.

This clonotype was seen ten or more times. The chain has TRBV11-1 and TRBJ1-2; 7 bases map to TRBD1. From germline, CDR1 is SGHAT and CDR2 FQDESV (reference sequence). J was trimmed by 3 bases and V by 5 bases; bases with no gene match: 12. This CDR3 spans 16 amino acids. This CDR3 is CASSAHRQGLYYGYTF. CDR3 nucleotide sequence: TGTGCCAGCAGCGCGCATCGACAGGGTCTTTACTATGGCTACACCTTC. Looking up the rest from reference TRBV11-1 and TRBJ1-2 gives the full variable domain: EAEVAQSPRYKITEKSQAVAFWCDPISGHATLYWYRQILGQGPELLVQFQDESVVDDSQLPKDRFSAERLKGVDSTLKIQPAELGDSAMYLCASSAHRQGLYYGYTFGSGTRLTVV.

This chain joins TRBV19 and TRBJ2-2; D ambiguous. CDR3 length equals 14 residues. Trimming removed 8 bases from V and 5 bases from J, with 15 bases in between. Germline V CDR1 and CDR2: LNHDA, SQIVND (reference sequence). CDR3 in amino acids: CASQSRLGTGELFF. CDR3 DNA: TGTGCCAGTCAATCAAGGCTGGGGACCGGGGAGCTGTTTTTT.

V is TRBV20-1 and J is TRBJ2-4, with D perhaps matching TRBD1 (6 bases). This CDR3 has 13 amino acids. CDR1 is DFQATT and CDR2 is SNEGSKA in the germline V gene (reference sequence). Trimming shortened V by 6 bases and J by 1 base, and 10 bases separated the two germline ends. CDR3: CSARDRAKNIQYF. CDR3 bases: TGCAGTGCCCGAGACAGGGCCAAAAACATTCAGTACTTC.

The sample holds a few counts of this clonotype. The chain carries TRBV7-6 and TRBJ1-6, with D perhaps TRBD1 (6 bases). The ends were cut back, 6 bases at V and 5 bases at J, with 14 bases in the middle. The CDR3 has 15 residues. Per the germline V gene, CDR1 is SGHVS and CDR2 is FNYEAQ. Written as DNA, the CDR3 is TGTGCCAGCAGAAGTCTGGGGGGCAATAATTCACCCCTCCACTTT. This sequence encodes CASRSLGGNNSPLHF. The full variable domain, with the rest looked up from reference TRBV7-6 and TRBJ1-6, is GAGVSQSPRYKVTKRGQDVALRCDPISGHVSLYWYRQALGQGPEFLTYFNYEAQQDKSGLPNDRFSAERPEGSISTLTIQRTEQRDSAMYRCASRSLGGNNSPLHFGNGTRLTVT.

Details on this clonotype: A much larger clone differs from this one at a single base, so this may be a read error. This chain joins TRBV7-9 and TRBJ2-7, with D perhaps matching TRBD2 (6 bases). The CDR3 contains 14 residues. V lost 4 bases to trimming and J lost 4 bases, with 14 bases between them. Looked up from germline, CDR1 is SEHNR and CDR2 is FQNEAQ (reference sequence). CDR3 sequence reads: CASSSTVGTYEQYF. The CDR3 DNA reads TGTGCCAGCAGCTCGACCGTTGGGACTTACGAGCAGTACTTC.

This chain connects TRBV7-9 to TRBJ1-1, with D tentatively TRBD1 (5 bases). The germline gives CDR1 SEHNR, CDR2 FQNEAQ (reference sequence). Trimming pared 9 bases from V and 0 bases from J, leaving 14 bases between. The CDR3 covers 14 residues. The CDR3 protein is CASNPGGLNTEAFF. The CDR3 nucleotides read TGTGCCAGTAATCCCGGGGGTTTGAACACTGAAGCTTTCTTT.

As DNA, the CDR3 is TGTGCCAGCAGCAAAGGACCGTTGCTAGCCAAAAACATTCAGTACTTC. Translation: CASSKGPLLAKNIQYF. The J gene is TRBJ2-4, the V gene TRBV14; no reliable D call. Trimming removed 5 bases at V and 0 bases at J, with 14 bases between. Per the germline V gene, CDR1 is SGHDN and CDR2 is FVKESK. The length of the CDR3 is 16 residues.

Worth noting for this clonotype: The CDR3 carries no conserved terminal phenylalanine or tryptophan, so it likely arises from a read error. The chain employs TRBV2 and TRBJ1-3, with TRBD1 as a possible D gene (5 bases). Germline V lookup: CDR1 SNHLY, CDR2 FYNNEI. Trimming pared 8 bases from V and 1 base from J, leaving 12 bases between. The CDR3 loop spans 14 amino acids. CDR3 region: CASGALASGNTIYS. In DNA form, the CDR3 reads TGTGCCAGCGGGGCTTTGGCGTCTGGAAACACCATATATTCT.